The 31 T cell receptor beta chains listed next were all sequenced from one sample in a study of T cell responses to AZD1222 COVID-19 vaccine. TCRdb's copy holds only in-frame clones and misses some; the assay was immunoSEQ multiplex PCR. Of 200,000 or so clones detected, just under 90% appear once; the ten largest clones hold under 8%. The starting material was peripheral blood, obtained on day 0 of AZD1222 vaccination. The receptors were sampled from an adult in good health.

The genes are TRBV4-3 and TRBJ2-1, with D tentatively TRBD1 (5 bases). The CDR3 runs to 15 residues. Trimming shortened V by 1 base and J by 0 bases, and 7 bases separated the two germline ends. The germline CDR1 and CDR2 sequences are LGHNA and YSLEER. CDR3 loop: CASSQGQGSYNEQFF. DNA of the CDR3: TGCGCCAGCAGCCAAGGGCAGGGCTCCTACAATGAGCAGTTCTTC.

This clone was observed once. The chain couples TRBV7-2 to TRBJ1-1, with 9 positions matching TRBD1. With 2 bases clipped from V and 5 bases from J, the junction kept 3 bases outside the gene matches. CDR1 and CDR2 (germline): SGHTA, FQGNSA. This CDR3 spans 14 amino acids. The CDR3 protein is CASSLTGGVTEAFF. CDR3 DNA sequence: TGTGCCAGCAGCTTAACAGGGGGCGTTACTGAAGCTTTCTTT.

The CDR3 loop reads CASSPPQGGQNIQYF. In DNA, the CDR3 is TGTGCCAGCAGTCCACCTCAGGGAGGACAAAACATTCAGTACTTC. The chain links TRBV27 to TRBJ2-4, with D tentatively TRBD2 (6 bases). CDR3 size: 15 residues. Germline values: CDR1 MNHEY, CDR2 SMNVEV (reference sequence). V dropped 5 bases and J dropped 5 bases, with 16 bases sitting between them.

The sample holds one count of this clone. The chain links TRBV11-2 to TRBJ2-7; D might be TRBD2 (5 bases). CDR1 SGHAT and CDR2 FQNNGV come from the germline V gene. The CDR3 loop spans 13 amino acids. Trimming removed 1 base from V and 6 bases from J, with 10 bases in between. For the CDR3, the DNA is TGTGCCAGCAGCTTAGCGGTGCTAGCCGAGCAGTACTTC. As protein: CASSLAVLAEQYF.

The chain uses TRBV6-1 and TRBJ1-2; D is undetermined. Trimming shortened V by 1 base and J by 4 bases, and 16 bases separated the two germline ends. CDR3 length equals 16 residues. The germline gives CDR1 MNHNS, CDR2 SASEGT. The CDR3 reads CASSEVAGISIYGYTF. The DNA for the CDR3 is TGTGCCAGCAGTGAAGTCGCCGGAATTTCTATCTATGGCTACACCTTC.

This clone was seen only a few times. The chain joins TRBV6-4 to TRBJ1-5; D not certain. CDR3 length equals 17 residues. CDR1 and CDR2 from the germline V gene are MRHNA and SNTAGT. Between the trimmed V and J ends, which lost 0 bases and 3 bases, there was a span of 15 bases. The CDR3 region is CASSDSSWRKINQPQHF. Written as DNA, the CDR3 is TGTGCCAGCAGTGACTCGAGTTGGCGAAAGATCAATCAGCCCCAGCATTTT.

This clone was picked up one time. The chain employs TRBV6-4 and TRBJ1-3, with TRBD1 as a possible D gene (5 bases). Germline CDR1 is MRHNA and CDR2 is SNTAGT. The CDR3 sequence is 15 residues long. Trimming took 0 bases from V and 4 from J, leaving 10 bases between them. The CDR3 DNA follows: TGTGCCAGCAGTGACTCAAAGGACAAAGGAAACACCATATATTTT. This translates into CASSDSKDKGNTIYF.

This clone has just a few counts. The V and J genes are TRBV30 and TRBJ1-5; a weak D match, TRBD1 (5 bases). CDR1 and CDR2 from the germline V gene are GTSNPN and SVGIG (reference sequence). Deletions cut 0 bases from V and 6 bases from J, with 15 bases between. The CDR3 has 15 residues. The CDR3, as DNA: TGTGCCTGGAGTGTATCCAGCGGGGCCCCTCAGCCCCAGCATTTT. Translating gives CAWSVSSGAPQPQHF.

The rearrangement uses TRBV9 and TRBJ2-1, with TRBD1 matching 8 bases. V lost 0 bases and J lost 9; bases outside the gene matches: 5. Germline-derived CDR1 and CDR2 are SGDLS and YYNGEE. The length of the CDR3 is 14 residues. The CDR3 reads CASSVADRGGEQFF. Written as DNA, the CDR3 is TGTGCCAGCAGCGTAGCAGACAGGGGAGGTGAGCAGTTCTTC.

The chain carries TRBV10-1 and TRBJ2-7; TRBD1 agrees at 7 bases. Germline loops: CDR1 WNHNN, CDR2 SYGVQD (reference sequence). The CDR3 loop spans 13 amino acids. V was clipped by 4 bases and J by 6 bases; unmatched bases: 6. Here the CDR3 reads CASSADRAGEQYF. The DNA of the CDR3 is TGCGCCAGCAGTGCCGACAGGGCGGGCGAGCAGTACTTC.

The chain joins TRBV7-2 to TRBJ2-7, with 7 nucleotides matching TRBD2. The CDR3 has 14 residues. V lost 3 bases, J lost 2 bases, and 4 bases stayed unmatched. Germline loops: CDR1 SGHTA, CDR2 FQGNSA. The CDR3 nucleotides are TGTGCCAGCAGCTTGGGGGGGGGAACCTACGAGCAGTACTTC. This gives the protein CASSLGGGTYEQYF. Drawing the rest from reference TRBV7-2 and TRBJ2-7, the complete variable domain is GAGVSQSPSNKVTEKGKDVELRCDPISGHTALYWYRQSLGQGLEFLIYFQGNSAPDKSGLPSDRFSAERTGGSVSTLTIQRTQQEDSAVYLCASSLGGGTYEQYFGPGTRLTVT.

The V gene is TRBV7-2, the J gene TRBJ1-2; TRBD1 matches at 8 bases. CDR1 is SGHTA and CDR2 is FQGNSA in the germline V gene. The CDR3 length is 15 residues. Germline trimming cut 5 bases from V and 4 bases from J; bases unmatched to any gene: 9. CDR3 sequence reads: CASSREQGAFYGYTF. CDR3 in DNA: TGTGCCAGCAGCAGAGAGCAGGGGGCCTTCTATGGCTACACCTTC.

The chain recombines TRBV7-2 with TRBJ2-7; perhaps D is TRBD1 or TRBD2 (8 bases each). CDR1 and CDR2 from the germline V gene are SGHTA and FQGNSA. The CDR3 length is 14 residues. The germline V and J ends were trimmed by 5 bases and 7 bases, with 18 bases remaining between them. CDR3 sequence (DNA): TGTGCCAGCAGCCCGGGGGGGACAGGCCTAGAGCAGTACTTC. It is translated as CASSPGGTGLEQYF.

This sequence joins TRBV27 and TRBJ2-1, with TRBD1 matching over 8 bases. The trim removed 1 base at V and 4 bases at J, leaving 9 bases unmatched. This CDR3 has 17 amino acids. The germline V gene has CDR1 MNHEY and CDR2 SMNVEV (reference sequence). The CDR3 DNA reads as TGTGCCAGCAGTTTATATGCCCCCGGACAGGGATACAATGAGCAGTTCTTC. Its protein is CASSLYAPGQGYNEQFF.

Here the CDR3 DNA reads TGTGCCACCAGTGATTCCGTGGAGCTGTTTTTT. It specifies CATSDSVELFF. The V call is TRBV24-1, the J call TRBJ2-2; D is uncertain. The CDR3 length is 11 residues. The germline V gene encodes CDR1 KGHDR and CDR2 SFDVKD. Trimming shortened V by 2 bases and J by 10 bases, and 4 bases separated the two germline ends.

This clone has a handful of counts. The chain carries TRBV7-8 and TRBJ1-5, with unresolved D. V shed 3 bases and J shed 2 bases, with 5 bases lying between them. The CDR3 consists of 13 residues. Germline lookup yields CDR1 SGHVS and CDR2 FQNEAQ. The CDR3 DNA sequence: TGTGCCAGCAGCTTTGGGGGCAATCAGCCCCAGCATTTT. It is translated as CASSFGGNQPQHF. Filled out from reference TRBV7-8 and TRBJ1-5, the complete variable domain reads GAGVSQSPRYKVAKRGQDVALRCDPISGHVSLFWYQQALGQGPEFLTYFQNEAQLDKSGLPSDRFFAERPEGSVSTLKIQRTQQEDSAVYLCASSFGGNQPQHFGDGTRLSIL.

This chain uses TRBV10-2 with TRBJ2-1; D may be TRBD2 (6 bases). Trimming took 2 bases from V and 12 from J, leaving 17 bases between them. Germline lookup yields CDR1 WSHSY and CDR2 SAAADI. This CDR3 contains 14 residues. The CDR3 spells CASSEVAVPPRQFF. CDR3 sequence (DNA): TGCGCCAGCAGTGAGGTAGCGGTACCTCCTCGGCAGTTCTTC.

CDR3 sequence (DNA): TGTGCCAGCACGGTGGCCCAGCTATCTACAGATACGCAGTATTTT. It codes for CASTVAQLSTDTQYF. The J gene is TRBJ2-3, the V gene TRBV2; D is undetermined. The germline V and J ends were trimmed by 7 bases and 3 bases, with 17 bases remaining between them. Looked up from germline, CDR1 is SNHLY and CDR2 is FYNNEI. The CDR3 has 15 amino acids.

The J gene is TRBJ2-7, the V gene TRBV20-1; D is undetermined. Germline lookup yields CDR1 DFQATT and CDR2 SNEGSKA (reference sequence). CDR3 size: 11 residues. CDR3 DNA sequence: TGCAGCTTGCAAATGGGCTACGAGCAGTACTTC. Translating it yields CSLQMGYEQYF.

The sample holds a few counts of this clone. The chain links TRBV5-1 to TRBJ1-3; no clear D gene. Germline V CDR1 and CDR2: SGHRS, YFSETQ. Trimming pared 2 bases from V and 2 bases from J, leaving 8 bases between. The CDR3 spans 14 residues. CDR3 sequence reads: CASSFSDPGNTIYF. The CDR3 coding sequence is TGCGCCAGCAGCTTCAGTGATCCTGGAAACACCATATATTTT.

The chain recombines TRBV10-1 with TRBJ2-1; 10 bases match TRBD2. The CDR3 is 14 amino acids. The germline CDR1 and CDR2 sequences are WNHNN and SYGVQD (reference sequence). J was trimmed by 7 bases and V by 4 bases; bases with no gene match: 4. CDR3 in DNA: TGCGCCAGCAGTGGAGCTAGCGGGGGTAATGAGCAGTTCTTC. Protein sequence: CASSGASGGNEQFF.

CDR3 bases: TGTGCCATCAGTTCTTCCGGGACACGAAACTCCTACAATGAGCAGTTCTTC. Its protein is CAISSSGTRNSYNEQFF. The chain recombines TRBV10-3 with TRBJ2-1; TRBD1 is a possible D gene (6 bases). The germline gives CDR1 ENHRY, CDR2 SYGVKD. V dropped 5 bases and J dropped 0 bases, with 17 bases sitting between them. The CDR3 is made up of 17 amino acids.

This chain joins TRBV20-1 and TRBJ2-1; D is uncertain. V shed 6 bases and J shed 3 bases, with 6 bases lying between them. Germline lookup yields CDR1 DFQATT and CDR2 SNEGSKA (reference sequence). CDR3 length equals 11 residues. CDR3 region: CSAKYYNEQFF. CDR3 nucleotides: TGCAGTGCCAAATACTACAATGAGCAGTTCTTC.

The V and J genes are TRBV3-1 (or the pseudogene TRBV3-2) and TRBJ2-3; D is ambiguous. The CDR3 has 14 amino acids. Looked up from germline, CDR1 is LGHDT and CDR2 is YNNKEL (reference sequence). V dropped 0 bases and J dropped 1 base, with 5 bases sitting between them. CDR3 residues: CASSQDLGTDTQYF. The CDR3 nucleotides read TGTGCCAGCAGCCAAGATCTAGGCACAGATACGCAGTATTTT.

With respect to this clone: The sample carries other DNA sequences with the same CDR3. The chain combines TRBV28 with TRBJ1-2; perhaps TRBD1 as D (5 bases). Germline V gives CDR1 MDHEN, CDR2 SYDVKM. This CDR3 spans 13 amino acids. The V and J ends lost 3 bases and 6 bases respectively, with 11 bases between them. CDR3 nucleotides: TGTGCCAGCAGTTTGAGGCAGGGAAATGGCTACACCTTC. It yields the protein CASSLRQGNGYTF.

The chain links TRBV21-1 to TRBJ2-2; the DNA was not used to check the table's D call, TRBD1. TRBV21-1 is marked as a pseudogene. The CDR3 consists of 17 residues. The CDR3 region has the DNA TGTGCCAGCAGCACCTTTCGACAGGAAACTAACACCGGGGAGCTGTTTTTT. Encoded protein: CASSTFRQETNTGELFF.

V and J are TRBV9 and TRBJ1-3; D is uncertain. Between the trimmed V and J ends, which lost 2 bases and 0 bases, there was a span of 18 bases. CDR1 and CDR2 from the germline V gene are SGDLS and YYNGEE. The length of the CDR3 is 18 residues. The CDR3: CASSVSSARGYSGNTIYF. Written as DNA, the CDR3 is TGTGCCAGCAGCGTCTCCTCGGCGCGGGGTTACTCTGGAAACACCATATATTTT.

The chain recombines TRBV5-1 with TRBJ2-2, with 7 bases lining up with TRBD1. The CDR3 is 16 amino acids. V was clipped by 2 bases and J by 0 bases; unmatched bases: 4. Germline V gene data show CDR1 as SGHRS and CDR2 as YFSETQ. CDR3 DNA sequence: TGCGCCAGCAGCTTACAGGGGCCCGCGAACACCGGGGAGCTGTTTTTT. It specifies CASSLQGPANTGELFF.

The chain is built from TRBV19 and TRBJ2-1, with 10 nucleotides matching TRBD2. Germline CDR1 is LNHDA and CDR2 is SQIVND (reference sequence). This CDR3 comprises 14 residues. J lost 8 bases, V lost 5 bases, and 6 bases had no gene match. The CDR3 DNA is TGTGCCAGTAGTGTCAATAGCGGGAGGTATGAGCAGTTCTTC. This gives the protein CASSVNSGRYEQFF. The full variable domain, with the rest looked up from reference TRBV19 and TRBJ2-1, is DGGITQSPKYLFRKEGQNVTLSCEQNLNHDAMYWYRQDPGQGLRLIYYSQIVNDFQKGDIAEGYSVSREKKESFPLTVTSAQKNPTAFYLCASSVNSGRYEQFFGPGTRLTVL.

CDR3 bases: TGTGCCAGAAAGGGGACAGCTCAGAACACTGAAGCTTTCTTT. This gives the protein CARKGTAQNTEAFF. The gene calls are TRBV2 and TRBJ1-1, with 7 bases matching TRBD1. The CDR3 consists of 14 residues. V lost 9 bases and J lost 1; bases outside the gene matches: 8. CDR1 is SNHLY, CDR2 FYNNEI, per germline.

This chain uses TRBV4-2 with TRBJ2-3; 10 bases line up with TRBD2. Trimming cost V 1 base and J 6 bases; bases outside gene matches: 7. CDR1 and CDR2 from the germline V gene are LGHNA and YNFKEQ. This CDR3 is 16 amino acids long. The CDR3 loop reads CASSQASGSVVDTQYF. In nucleotides, the CDR3 is TGTGCCAGCAGCCAAGCTAGCGGGAGCGTTGTTGATACGCAGTATTTT.